These 6 T cell receptor beta chains came from one sample sequenced in a study of human T cells and chemical hapten exposure. The time point is: patch test 1, 2 weeks after DPC sensitization. Treatment specified: therapeutic diphenylcyclopropenone sensitization with weekly scalp DPC. TCRdb used MiXCR to reprocess the RACE reads, holding one entry per CDR3 protein. The sample lists 300,000 to 450,000 distinct CDR3 sequences; approximately 5.1% were seen once. The specimen comprised whole blood, sampled in connection with sensitization to the hapten diphenylcyclopropenone (DPC). Receptors were obtained from a woman aged 45-65 years with alopecia areata. Some clones in this sample may be carry-over from other donors' samples.

The rearrangement uses TRBV11-2 and TRBJ1-6, with TRBD1 matching over 7 bases. The J segment lost 11 bases and the V segment lost 5 bases, leaving 12 bases of the junction unmatched. The CDR3 runs to 15 residues. Germline V gene sequence: CDR1 SGHAT, CDR2 FQNNGV. Here the CDR3 reads CASSIRTGLGAPLHF. CDR3 DNA sequence: TGTGCCAGCAGCATTCGGACAGGCCTCGGGGCACCCCTCCACTTT.

This chain connects TRBV6-5 to TRBJ2-2, with a tentative D call TRBD2 (5 bases). The CDR3 covers 17 residues. Trimming left V 2 bases short and J 0 bases short, with 13 bases between. The V gene's germline CDR1 is MNHEY and CDR2 SVGAGI. The CDR3 is CASSYNPSGANTGELFF. The DNA for the CDR3 is TGTGCCAGCAGTTACAATCCCAGCGGCGCGAACACCGGGGAGCTGTTTTTT.

This clonotype was found a few times. The chain carries TRBV7-2 and TRBJ1-2; no clear D. The CDR3 is 12 residues long. Germline lookup yields CDR1 SGHTA and CDR2 FQGNSA. Deletions cut 4 bases from V and 4 bases from J, with 7 bases between. The CDR3 loop is CASSYVGYGYTF. CDR3 nucleotide sequence: TGTGCCAGCAGCTACGTTGGCTATGGCTACACCTTC.

This clonotype was found many times. The V call is TRBV6-6, the J call TRBJ2-5; 9 bases fit TRBD1. Unmatched junction bases numbered 6, after V lost 6 bases and J lost 4 bases. This CDR3 comprises 14 residues. Germline values: CDR1 MNHNY, CDR2 SVGAGI (reference sequence). The CDR3 bases are TGTGCCAGCAGCCCCGGGACAGGGAGAGAGACCCAGTACTTC. Its protein is CASSPGTGRETQYF.

The DNA of the CDR3 is TGCAGCGGACAGGGGGCGAACACCGGGGAGCTGTTTTTT. Residues: CSGQGANTGELFF. The chain combines TRBV29-1 with TRBJ2-2; 9 bases align to TRBD1. Germline CDR1 and CDR2: SQVTM and ANQGSEA. The CDR3 contains 13 residues. Germline trimming cut 7 bases from V and 0 bases from J; bases unmatched to any gene: 0.

This clonotype occurred many times. The V gene is TRBV20-1, the J gene TRBJ1-1, with a tentative D call TRBD1 (6 bases). Per the germline V gene, CDR1 is DFQATT and CDR2 is SNEGSKA (reference sequence). Trimming cost V 3 bases and J 1 base, with 9 bases left between them. The CDR3 sequence is 13 residues long. The CDR3 DNA sequence: TGCAGTGCTAGGAGGACAGAGAACACTGAAGCTTTCTTT. This codes for CSARRTENTEAFF.